The 10 T cell receptor beta chains below were found in one sample sequenced in a study of technical replicates of blood from a few donors. Sequencing used immunoSEQ multiplex PCR; TCRdb keeps in-frame clones, though not all of them. The table has about 83,000 clones, roughly nine tenths seen once. Sample: T cells isolated from PBMCs. These receptors all come from a human donor in good health.

This chain joins TRBV11-2 and TRBJ1-2; the match to TRBD1 covers 8 bases. V gave up 5 bases and J gave up 2 bases; unmatched junction bases: 7. Germline V CDR1 and CDR2: SGHAT, FQNNGV. The CDR3 runs to 15 residues. Here the CDR3 DNA reads TGTGCCAGCAGCCACTACCGGGACAGGAACTATGGCTACACCTTC. It specifies CASSHYRDRNYGYTF. Drawing the rest from reference TRBV11-2 and TRBJ1-2, the complete variable domain is EAGVAQSPRYKIIEKRQSVAFWCNPISGHATLYWYQQILGQGPKLLIQFQNNGVVDDSQLPKDRFSAERLKGVDSTLKIQPAKLEDSAVYLCASSHYRDRNYGYTFGSGTRLTVV.

The rearrangement uses TRBV4-2 and TRBJ2-7, with 9 bases aligning to TRBD2. Trimming cost V 1 base and J 1 base; bases outside gene matches: 5. Germline CDR1 is LGHNA and CDR2 is YNFKEQ. The CDR3 runs 16 residues. The CDR3: CASSQVSSGRSYEQYF. Written as DNA, the CDR3 is TGTGCCAGCAGCCAAGTTTCCAGCGGGAGGTCCTACGAGCAGTACTTC.

This sequence joins TRBV10-3 and TRBJ2-1, with 9 bases that match TRBD2. CDR1 is ENHRY and CDR2 is SYGVKD in the germline V gene. The CDR3 consists of 14 residues. J gave up 6 bases and V 5 bases, and 5 bases lay outside the gene matches. Here the CDR3 DNA reads TGTGCCATCAGTAAGCGGGAGGTGGGCAATGAGCAGTTCTTC. It codes for CAISKREVGNEQFF.

The chain employs TRBV4-1 and TRBJ1-2; 7 positions match TRBD1. Germline loops: CDR1 MGHRA, CDR2 YSYEKL. The CDR3 sequence is 15 residues long. V lost 1 base to trimming and J lost 5 bases; unmatched junction nucleotides: 7. CDR3 DNA: TGCGCCAGCAGCCAAGTTGAGGACAGGCTATATGGCTACACCTTC. It translates to CASSQVEDRLYGYTF.

The table lists this clone with a count of one. The chain carries TRBV14 and TRBJ2-7; D might be TRBD2 (5 bases). V was trimmed by 0 bases and J by 2 bases, leaving 11 bases between them. The CDR3 has 15 residues. Germline CDR1 reads SGHDN; CDR2 reads FVKESK. CDR3 bases: TGTGCCAGCAGCCAAGACCTAGCTCCTACCTACGAGCAGTACTTC. It is translated as CASSQDLAPTYEQYF. Based on the CDR3 plus reference TRBV14 and TRBJ2-7, the full variable domain is EAGVTQFPSHSVIEKGQTVTLRCDPISGHDNLYWYRRVMGKEIKFLLHFVKESKQDESGMPNNRFLAERTGGTYSTLKVQPAELEDSGVYFCASSQDLAPTYEQYFGPGTRLTVT.

The chain employs TRBV5-1 and TRBJ2-1; 16 bases are a match to TRBD2. J was trimmed by 8 bases and V by 2 bases; bases with no gene match: 10. The CDR3 has 18 amino acids. Germline V gene data show CDR1 as SGHRS and CDR2 as YFSETQ. This CDR3 reads CASSFGGLAGGQWDEQFF. The CDR3 DNA follows: TGCGCCAGCAGCTTTGGGGGACTAGCGGGAGGGCAGTGGGATGAGCAGTTCTTC.

The chain links TRBV2 to TRBJ1-2, with D hard to call. The CDR3 spans 13 residues. Germline loops: CDR1 SNHLY, CDR2 FYNNEI. Trimming pared 6 bases from V and 6 bases from J, leaving 14 bases between. The CDR3 is CASSYYGVDGYTF. The CDR3 DNA reads as TGTGCCAGCAGCTACTACGGGGTGGATGGCTACACCTTC. Using reference TRBV2 and TRBJ1-2 for the parts outside the CDR3, the full variable domain is EPEVTQTPSHQVTQMGQEVILRCVPISNHLYFYWYRQILGQKVEFLVSFYNNEISEKSEIFDDQFSVERPDGSNFTLKIRSTKLEDSAMYFCASSYYGVDGYTFGSGTRLTVV.

This chain joins TRBV21-1 and TRBJ2-7; the table's D gene call, TRBD1, was not cross checked with the DNA. TRBV21-1 is marked as a pseudogene. CDR3 size: 12 residues. The CDR3 reads CASSRRGYEQYF. CDR3 coding DNA: TGTGCCAGCAGCCGCAGGGGCTACGAGCAGTACTTC.

The chain joins TRBV29-1 to TRBJ2-1, with D perhaps TRBD2 (6 bases). Germline assignment: CDR1 SQVTM and CDR2 ANQGSEA. CDR3 size: 14 residues. Trimming cost V 6 bases and J 8 bases, with 20 bases left between them. CDR3 coding DNA: TGCAGCGTGGTGACGGAGGGAGTGGGCTATGAGCAGTTCTTC. Its protein product is CSVVTEGVGYEQFF.

The sample holds one count of this clone. The chain has TRBV6-5 and TRBJ2-6; TRBD1 matches at 8 bases. Germline V CDR1 and CDR2: MNHEY, SVGAGI. V lost 2 bases, J lost 2 bases, and 2 bases stayed unmatched. This CDR3 contains 16 residues. In nucleotides, the CDR3 is TGTGCCAGCAGTTACAAGACAGGGGCTGGGGCCAACGTCCTGACTTTC. Protein: CASSYKTGAGANVLTF.